The 17 T cell receptor beta chains below come from one sample, sequenced in a study of T cell responses to AZD1222 COVID-19 vaccine. Assay: immunoSEQ multiplex PCR; the TCRdb copy retains only in-frame clones and omits some. The table records about 110,000 clones, about 95% of them present only once. The sequenced sample was peripheral blood, obtained 28 days after the second AZD1222 dose. These receptors all come from an adult who received the AZD1222 COVID-19 vaccine.

The genes are TRBV4-2 and TRBJ1-2; TRBD1 might be the D (5 bases). V lost 0 bases and J lost 0, with 17 bases in between. The CDR3 totals 18 residues. CDR1 is LGHNA, CDR2 YNFKEQ, per germline. The CDR3 is CASSQDPLGGEANYGYTF. CDR3 nucleotide sequence: TGTGCCAGCAGCCAAGACCCTCTAGGAGGGGAAGCTAACTATGGCTACACCTTC.

The chain's CDR3 is CASSYPTGPRVMNTEAFF. The CDR3 coding sequence is TGTGCCAGCAGTTACCCGACAGGTCCGAGGGTCATGAACACTGAAGCTTTCTTT. This sequence joins TRBV6-2 or TRBV6-3 and TRBJ1-1; weak D call: TRBD1 (6 bases). With 2 bases removed from V and 0 bases from J, the gap between germline ends came to 19 bases. Germline lookup yields CDR1 MNHEY and CDR2 SVGEGT. The CDR3 loop spans 18 amino acids.

This sequence joins TRBV18 and TRBJ1-5; maybe TRBD1 (5 bases). The CDR3 totals 16 residues. Germline V lookup: CDR1 KGHSH, CDR2 LQKENI. The V and J ends lost 0 bases and 2 bases respectively, with 11 bases between them. The CDR3 is CASSPPSAGRNQPQHF. Here the CDR3 DNA reads TGTGCCAGCTCACCACCTTCGGCAGGGCGCAATCAGCCCCAGCATTTT.

This chain joins TRBV7-9 and TRBJ2-2, with 7 bases fitting TRBD1. Germline lookup yields CDR1 SEHNR and CDR2 FQNEAQ (reference sequence). The CDR3 covers 13 residues. With V trimmed by 6 bases and J by 4 bases, 2 bases remained unmatched. For the CDR3, the DNA is TGTGCCAGCAGATGGACAGGCACCGGGGAGCTGTTTTTT. Amino acids: CASRWTGTGELFF.

The J gene is TRBJ1-1, the V gene TRBV5-4; weak D call: TRBD1 (6 bases). Germline V gives CDR1 SGHNT, CDR2 YYREEE (reference sequence). V lost 3 bases, J lost 3 bases, and 12 bases lay in between. This CDR3 is built from 14 residues. The CDR3, as DNA: TGTGCCAGCAGCTGGGGGCAGGACGACACTGAAGCTTTCTTT. Protein product: CASSWGQDDTEAFF.

The chain combines TRBV28 with TRBJ1-2; a possible D gene is TRBD1 (5 bases). Germline loops: CDR1 MDHEN, CDR2 SYDVKM. This CDR3 has 16 residues. V lost 3 bases and J lost 1, with 15 bases in between. The CDR3 nucleotides read TGTGCCAGCAGTTTTCCCCGGACATTTTTTAACTATGGCTACACCTTC. This translates into CASSFPRTFFNYGYTF.

V usage is TRBV12-3 or TRBV12-4 and J usage is TRBJ2-7, with D perhaps matching TRBD2 (6 bases). V gave up 3 bases and J gave up 3 bases, with 6 bases separating them. This CDR3 comprises 12 residues. The CDR3, as DNA: TGTGCCAGCAGTTTGCGGGGCTACGAGCAGTACTTC. It is translated as CASSLRGYEQYF.

In this sample, this clone turned up once. The chain has TRBV25-1 and TRBJ2-3; D is undetermined. Trimming left V 5 bases short and J 0 bases short, with 9 bases between. The V gene's germline CDR1 is MGHDK and CDR2 SYGVNS. This CDR3 is 14 amino acids long. The chain's CDR3 is CASSRALSTDTQYF. The CDR3 coding sequence is TGTGCCAGCAGTCGTGCCCTTAGCACAGATACGCAGTATTTT. The whole variable domain, filled in from reference TRBV25-1 and TRBJ2-3, reads EADIYQTPRYLVIGTGKKITLECSQTMGHDKMYWYQQDPGMELHLIHYSYGVNSTEKGDLSSESTVSRIRTEHFPLTLESARPSHTSQYLCASSRALSTDTQYFGPGTRLTVL.

V usage is TRBV6-4 and J usage is TRBJ2-2; D could derive from TRBD1 or TRBD2 (6 bases each). Trimming took 6 bases from V and 5 from J, leaving 16 bases between them. CDR1 and CDR2 (germline): MRHNA, SNTAGT. The CDR3 runs to 15 residues. In DNA form, the CDR3 reads TGTGCCAGCAGCGGAGGGGACACTTTAACCGGGGAGCTGTTTTTT. This gives the protein CASSGGDTLTGELFF.

This sequence joins TRBV6-5 and TRBJ1-1; D is uncertain. CDR3 length: 13 amino acids. Looked up from germline, CDR1 is MNHEY and CDR2 is SVGAGI. The V end was cut by 6 bases, the J end by 0 bases, with 8 bases between. CDR3: CASRYRLNTEAFF. CDR3 DNA sequence: TGTGCCAGCAGATATAGGTTGAACACTGAAGCTTTCTTT.

Concerning this clone itself: A junction boundary mismatches the germline segment, possibly from a read error. The chain joins TRBV5-1 to TRBJ2-3; D is uncertain. This CDR3 has 14 amino acids. Germline CDR1 SGHRS, CDR2 YFSETQ. The CDR3 bases are TGCGCCAGCAGCTTGTCCGCCGGCACAAATACGCAGTATTTT. Translating gives CASSLSAGTNTQYF.

V and J are TRBV5-4 and TRBJ2-7; 13 nucleotides align to TRBD2. Per germline, CDR1 SGHNT and CDR2 YYREEE (reference sequence). V lost 4 bases to trimming and J lost 5 bases; unmatched junction nucleotides: 9. The CDR3 length is 16 residues. CDR3 sequence: CASSLTSGGSPDEQYF. The CDR3 region has the DNA TGTGCCAGCAGCCTGACTAGCGGGGGGTCCCCCGACGAGCAGTACTTC.

The chain carries TRBV27 and TRBJ1-6; D is undetermined. Germline V gene sequence: CDR1 MNHEY, CDR2 SMNVEV (reference sequence). The V end was cut by 8 bases, the J end by 9 bases, with 11 bases between. This CDR3 has 12 residues. CDR3 DNA: TGTGCCAGCTCTGCCTGGGGTTCACCCCTCCACTTT. This encodes CASSAWGSPLHF.

This chain links TRBV28 with TRBJ1-1; unclear D gene. V was cut by 3 bases and J by 3 bases, with 17 bases left in between. Looked up from germline, CDR1 is MDHEN and CDR2 is SYDVKM. CDR3 size: 16 residues. The CDR3 is CASSFFSFVRHTEAFF. In DNA, the CDR3 is TGTGCCAGCAGTTTTTTCTCCTTCGTGCGGCACACTGAAGCTTTCTTT.

The gene calls are TRBV19 and TRBJ2-1; 14 nucleotides line up with TRBD2. Germline CDR1 is LNHDA and CDR2 is SQIVND (reference sequence). The CDR3 covers 17 residues. V was pared by 5 bases and J by 7 bases, with 10 bases of the junction left unmatched. CDR3 DNA sequence: TGTGCCAGTAGTCGTGGGCGACTAGCGGGAGGGCAAAATGAGCAGTTCTTC. Residues: CASSRGRLAGGQNEQFF.

The V and J genes are TRBV29-1 and TRBJ1-1, with D perhaps TRBD1 (5 bases). This CDR3 has 13 residues. Germline CDR1 reads SQVTM; CDR2 reads ANQGSEA. Trimming cost V 5 bases and J 3 bases, with 13 bases left between them. This CDR3 reads CSVRGVVYTEAFF. The CDR3 DNA is TGCAGCGTTCGAGGGGTGGTGTACACTGAAGCTTTCTTT.

The CDR3 sequence: CASSLGWDQPQHF. CDR3 DNA: TGCGCCAGCAGCTTGGGATGGGATCAGCCCCAGCATTTT. V gene TRBV5-1 combines with J gene TRBJ1-5; D ambiguous. V lost 0 bases and J 5 bases, leaving 6 bases between the germline ends. Germline assignment: CDR1 SGHRS and CDR2 YFSETQ. There are 13 residues in the CDR3.